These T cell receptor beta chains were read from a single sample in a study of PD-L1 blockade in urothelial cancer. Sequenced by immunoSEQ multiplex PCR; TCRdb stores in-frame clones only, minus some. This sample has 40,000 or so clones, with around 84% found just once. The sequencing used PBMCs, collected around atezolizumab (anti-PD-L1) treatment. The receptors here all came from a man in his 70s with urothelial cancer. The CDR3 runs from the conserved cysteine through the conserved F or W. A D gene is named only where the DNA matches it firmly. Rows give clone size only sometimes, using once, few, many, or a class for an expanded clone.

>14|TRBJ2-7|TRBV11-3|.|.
CASSSSVQDAEQYF
TGTGCCAGCAGCTCAAGCGTTCAAGACGCCGAGCAGTACTTC
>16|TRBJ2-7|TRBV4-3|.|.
CASSRALPDRANEQYF
TGCGCCAGCAGCCGAGCGTTACCAGACCGCGCCAATGAGCAGTACTTC
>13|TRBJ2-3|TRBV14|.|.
CASSQGARDTQYF
TGTGCCAGCAGCCAGGGGGCGAGGGATACGCAGTATTTT
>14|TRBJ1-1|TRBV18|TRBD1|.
CASSPGQRNTEAFF
TGTGCCAGCTCACCGGGACAGCGGAACACTGAAGCTTTCTTT
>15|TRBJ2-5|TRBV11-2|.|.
CASSPGADSAETQYF
TGTGCCAGCAGCCCCGGAGCGGACAGCGCAGAGACCCAGTACTTC
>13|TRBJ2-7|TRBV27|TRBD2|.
CASSHSGGYEQYF
TGTGCCAGCAGTCACAGCGGGGGCTACGAGCAGTACTTC
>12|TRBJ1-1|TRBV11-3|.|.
CASRNTNTEAFF
TGTGCCAGCAGAAACACGAACACTGAAGCTTTCTTT
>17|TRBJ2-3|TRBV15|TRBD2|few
CATSREPSGKGTDTQYF
TGTGCCACCAGCAGAGAGCCTAGCGGGAAAGGCACAGATACGCAGTATTTT
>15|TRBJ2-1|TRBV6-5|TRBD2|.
CASSSRTSGFAEQFF
TGTGCCAGCAGTTCTCGGACTAGCGGCTTTGCTGAGCAGTTCTTC
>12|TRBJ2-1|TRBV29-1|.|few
CSVGGHYNEQFF
TGCAGCGTCGGTGGACACTACAATGAGCAGTTCTTC
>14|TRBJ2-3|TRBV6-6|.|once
CASRRTQSTDTQYF
TGTGCCAGCAGGAGGACTCAGAGCACAGATACGCAGTATTTT
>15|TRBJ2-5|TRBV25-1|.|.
CASSELTTSQETQYF
TGTGCCAGCAGTGAATTGACTACCTCACAAGAGACCCAGTACTTC
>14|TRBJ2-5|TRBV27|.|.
CASSSRLPQETQYF
TGTGCCAGCAGTTCCAGGCTACCCCAAGAGACCCAGTACTTC
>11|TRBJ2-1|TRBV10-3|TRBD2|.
CAISIAGEQFF
TGTGCCATCAGTATAGCGGGTGAGCAGTTCTTC
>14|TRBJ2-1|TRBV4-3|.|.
CASSQERNSLEQFF
TGCGCCAGCAGCCAAGAGAGGAACTCCCTGGAGCAGTTCTTC
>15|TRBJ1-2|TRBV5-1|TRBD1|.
CASSNRDRELGGYTF
TGCGCCAGCAGCAACCGGGACAGGGAATTGGGGGGCTACACCTTC
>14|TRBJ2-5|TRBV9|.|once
CASSPQVDRETQYF
TGTGCCAGCAGCCCCCAGGTGGATCGAGAGACCCAGTACTTC
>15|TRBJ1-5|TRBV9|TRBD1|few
CASSAGTGGNQPQHF
TGTGCCAGCAGCGCCGGGACAGGGGGCAATCAGCCCCAGCATTTT
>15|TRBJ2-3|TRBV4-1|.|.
CASSQKTVSTDTQYF
TGCGCCAGCAGCCAAAAGACAGTTAGCACAGATACGCAGTATTTT
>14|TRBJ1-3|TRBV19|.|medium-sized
CASTITGIGNTIYF
TGTGCCAGTACCATAACGGGGATCGGAAACACCATATATTTT
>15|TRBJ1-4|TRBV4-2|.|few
CASSQVQGLNEKLFF
TGTGCCAGCAGCCAAGTTCAGGGGCTTAATGAAAAACTGTTTTTT
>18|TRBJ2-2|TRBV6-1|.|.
CASSGDYRAGVFSGELFF
TGTGCCAGCAGTGGCGATTACAGGGCGGGAGTTTTTTCCGGGGAGCTGTTTTTT
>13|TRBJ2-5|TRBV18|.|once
CASSTLEGETQYF
TGTGCCAGCTCAACTCTAGAAGGCGAGACCCAGTACTTC
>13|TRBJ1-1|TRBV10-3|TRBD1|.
CATNQGARTEAFF
TGTGCCACAAATCAGGGGGCGCGAACTGAAGCTTTCTTT
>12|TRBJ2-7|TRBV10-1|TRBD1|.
CASSPGQGNQYF
TGCGCCAGCAGCCCGGGACAGGGTAATCAGTACTTC
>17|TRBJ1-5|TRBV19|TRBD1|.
CASSTLYGQGARQPQHF
TGTGCCAGTAGTACCTTATACGGACAGGGGGCGAGGCAGCCCCAGCATTTT
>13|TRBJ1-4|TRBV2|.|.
CASRWGGGEKLFF
TGTGCCAGCAGATGGGGAGGCGGGGAAAAACTGTTTTTT
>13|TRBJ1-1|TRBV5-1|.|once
CASRVGGDTEAFF
TGCGCCAGCAGAGTCGGCGGAGACACTGAAGCTTTCTTT
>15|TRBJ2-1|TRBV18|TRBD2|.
CASSPGTSGYNEQFF
TGTGCCAGCTCACCGGGGACTAGCGGCTACAATGAGCAGTTCTTC
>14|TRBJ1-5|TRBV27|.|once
CASSLYQTNQPQHF
TGTGCCAGCAGTTTATACCAGACAAATCAGCCCCAGCATTTT
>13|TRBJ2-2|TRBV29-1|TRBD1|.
CSVLRGPTGELFF
TGCAGCGTTCTCAGGGGGCCAACCGGGGAGCTGTTTTTT
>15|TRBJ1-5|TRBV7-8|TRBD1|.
CASSLSDRGNQPQHF
TGTGCCAGCAGCTTAAGTGACAGGGGCAATCAGCCCCAGCATTTT
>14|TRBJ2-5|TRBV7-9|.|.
CASSSTPGWETQYF
TGTGCCAGCAGCTCCACTCCCGGGTGGGAGACCCAGTACTTC
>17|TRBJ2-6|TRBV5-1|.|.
CASSILQGNSGANVLTF
TGCGCCAGCAGCATATTACAGGGAAACTCTGGGGCCAACGTCCTGACTTTC
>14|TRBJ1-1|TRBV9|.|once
CASSDVTGLTEAFF
TGTGCCAGCAGCGACGTCACAGGGCTAACTGAAGCTTTCTTT
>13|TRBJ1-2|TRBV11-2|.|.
CASSLVRAGGYTF
TGTGCCAGCAGCCTCGTCAGGGCCGGGGGCTACACCTTC
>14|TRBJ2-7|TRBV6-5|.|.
CASSYGTAGYEQYF
TGTGCCAGCAGTTACGGGACTGCGGGCTACGAGCAGTACTTC
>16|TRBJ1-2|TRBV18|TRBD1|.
CASSRLAGTGNYGYTF
TGTGCCAGCTCCCGACTAGCCGGGACAGGGAACTATGGCTACACCTTC
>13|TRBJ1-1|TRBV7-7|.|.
CASSLAGNTEAFF
TGTGCTAGCAGCTTAGCCGGGAACACTGAAGCTTTCTTT
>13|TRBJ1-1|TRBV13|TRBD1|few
CASSLYRGTEAFF
TGTGCCAGCAGCTTATACAGGGGCACTGAAGCTTTCTTT
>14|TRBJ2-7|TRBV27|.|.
CASSPSGYAYEQYF
TGTGCCAGCAGCCCGAGCGGATATGCCTACGAGCAGTACTTC
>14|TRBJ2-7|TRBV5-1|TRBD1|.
CASSPGQGVFEQYF
TGCGCCAGCAGCCCGGGACAGGGGGTCTTCGAGCAGTACTTC
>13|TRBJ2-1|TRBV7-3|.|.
CASSPRRVNEQFF
TGTGCCAGCAGCCCCCGCCGGGTAAATGAGCAGTTCTTC
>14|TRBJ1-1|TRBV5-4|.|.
CASSSADMNTEAFF
TGTGCCAGCAGCTCGGCAGACATGAACACTGAAGCTTTCTTT
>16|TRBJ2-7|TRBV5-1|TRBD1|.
CASSQLPGTGTYEQYF
TGCGCCAGCAGCCAATTACCCGGGACAGGGACCTACGAGCAGTACTTC
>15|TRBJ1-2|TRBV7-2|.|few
CASSLARRQTYGYTF
TGTGCCAGCAGCTTAGCGAGAAGACAGACCTATGGCTACACCTTC
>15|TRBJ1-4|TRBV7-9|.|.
CASSPAAGRIEKLFF
TGTGCCAGCAGCCCCGCGGCAGGGAGGATTGAAAAACTGTTTTTT
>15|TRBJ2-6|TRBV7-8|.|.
CASSEVESGANVLTF
TGTGCCAGCAGCGAAGTAGAATCTGGGGCCAACGTCCTGACTTTC
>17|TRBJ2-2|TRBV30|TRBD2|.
CAWSGTSGRRVTGELFF
TGTGCCTGGAGTGGGACTAGCGGGAGGAGGGTCACCGGGGAGCTGTTTTTT
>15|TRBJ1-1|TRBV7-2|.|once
CASSFRARGATEAFF
.
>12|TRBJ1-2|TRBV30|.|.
CAWTQGNYGYTF
TGTGCCTGGACGCAGGGAAATTATGGCTACACCTTC
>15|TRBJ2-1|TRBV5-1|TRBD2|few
CASSYPGTSNNEQFF
TGCGCCAGCAGCTACCCCGGGACTAGCAACAATGAGCAGTTCTTC
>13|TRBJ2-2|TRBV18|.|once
CASSLGTTGELFF
TGTGCCAGCTCGCTGGGGACAACCGGGGAGCTGTTTTTT
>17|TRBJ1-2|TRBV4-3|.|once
CASSRSHLELGGYGYTF
TGCGCCAGCAGCCGCTCCCACTTGGAATTGGGGGGGTATGGCTACACCTTC
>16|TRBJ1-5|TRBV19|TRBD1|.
CASSTYLTGVNQPQHF
TGTGCCAGTAGTACCTACCTGACAGGGGTCAATCAGCCCCAGCATTTT